The rows below give T cell receptor beta chains drawn from one sample of a study of blood T cell repertoires in COVID-19. The data were produced by immunoSEQ multiplex PCR, yet TCRdb's version contains in-frame clones alone and is incomplete. This sample has about 140,000 clones, with about 85% found just once. Sequencing was carried out using peripheral blood. These TCRs come from a human donor with COVID-19, enrolled during active disease. The donor label of this sample is uncertain. Both conserved end residues are part of each CDR3. A D gene is named only where the DNA matches it firmly. Some rows have no size entry. The others give once, few or many, or a class for an expanded clone.

CDR3: CASKANTEAFF
DNA: TGTGCCAGCAAAGCGAACACTGAAGCTTTCTTT
D: NA
J: TRBJ1-1
size: NA
V: TRBV7-9

CDR3: CASSREGRLREKLFF
DNA: TGTGCCAGCAGCCGAGAGGGGAGGTTGCGTGAAAAACTGTTTTTT
D: NA
J: TRBJ1-4
size: once
V: TRBV14

CDR3: CASSLRAGGAGDEQFF
DNA: TGTGCCAGCAGCTTAAGGGCAGGGGGCGCAGGAGATGAGCAGTTCTTC
D: TRBD1
J: TRBJ2-1
size: NA
V: TRBV11-3

CDR3: CASSLVGSRSSYNSPLHF
DNA: TGCGCCAGCAGCTTGGTCGGATCCCGGAGCTCCTATAATTCACCCCTCCACTTT
D: NA
J: TRBJ1-6
size: NA
V: TRBV5-1

CDR3: CASSLPGAGRNTGELFF
DNA: TGTGCCAGCAGCTTGCCCGGGGCGGGGAGGAACACCGGGGAGCTGTTTTTT
D: NA
J: TRBJ2-2
size: NA
V: TRBV5-4

CDR3: CASGLAGGSTSGELFF
DNA: TGTGCCAGCGGGCTAGCGGGGGGTTCGACGTCCGGGGAGCTGTTTTTT
D: TRBD2
J: TRBJ2-2
size: NA
V: TRBV7-9

CDR3: CASSSGTGSSEQFF
DNA: TGTGCCAGCAGCTCTGGGACAGGATCGAGTGAGCAGTTCTTC
D: TRBD1
J: TRBJ2-1
size: NA
V: TRBV7-3

CDR3: CASSPPTGTGEAFF
DNA: TGTGCCAGCAGTCCACCGACCGGGACAGGTGAAGCTTTCTTT
D: TRBD1
J: TRBJ1-1
size: NA
V: TRBV28

CDR3: CASSQAQGVTGELFF
DNA: TGTGCCAGCAGCCAAGCACAGGGGGTCACCGGGGAGCTGTTTTTT
D: TRBD1
J: TRBJ2-2
size: NA
V: TRBV3-1/TRBV3-2

CDR3: CASSEAQGEDTQYF
DNA: TGTGCCAGCAGTGAAGCACAGGGCGAAGATACGCAGTATTTT
D: NA
J: TRBJ2-3
size: NA
V: TRBV2

CDR3: CASSIWPEGTGAKNIQYF
DNA: TGTGCCAGTAGTATTTGGCCGGAGGGGACAGGGGCCAAAAACATTCAGTACTTC
D: TRBD1
J: TRBJ2-4
size: NA
V: TRBV19

CDR3: CASSQLEGLANEQYF
DNA: TGTGCCAGCAGCCAACTTGAGGGACTAGCCAACGAGCAGTACTTC
D: TRBD2
J: TRBJ2-7
size: NA
V: TRBV14

CDR3: CASSQDRRNTIYF
DNA: TGTGCCAGCAGCCAAGATAGAAGAAACACCATATATTTT
D: NA
J: TRBJ1-3
size: NA
V: TRBV3-1/TRBV3-2

CDR3: CASSSLSGGSSGANVLTF
DNA: TGCGCCAGCAGCTCCCTCTCAGGGGGGAGCTCTGGGGCCAACGTCCTGACTTTC
D: NA
J: TRBJ2-6
size: once
V: TRBV5-1

CDR3: CASSEWTSGGMDTQYF
DNA: TGCGCCAGCAGTGAGTGGACTAGCGGGGGCATGGATACGCAGTATTTT
D: TRBD2
J: TRBJ2-3
size: once
V: TRBV10-2

CDR3: CASSGSTGAQVNTEAFF
DNA: TGCGCCAGCAGCGGATCGACAGGGGCGCAGGTCAACACTGAAGCTTTCTTT
D: TRBD1
J: TRBJ1-1
size: NA
V: TRBV5-1

CDR3: CASSVAARASDGYTF
DNA: TGTGCCAGCAGCGTAGCTGCCAGGGCAAGTGATGGCTACACCTTC
D: NA
J: TRBJ1-2
size: NA
V: TRBV9

CDR3: CASSAGQLSSPTDTQYF
DNA: TGCGCCAGCAGCGCGGGACAGCTCAGTAGTCCCACAGATACGCAGTATTTT
D: NA
J: TRBJ2-3
size: NA
V: TRBV4-1

CDR3: CASSPPGQGAREQYF
DNA: TGTGCCAGCAGTCCACCAGGGCAGGGGGCGCGTGAGCAGTACTTC
D: TRBD1
J: TRBJ2-7
size: NA
V: TRBV28

CDR3: CASTYTSGRLSETQYF
DNA: TGTGCCAGCACCTACACTAGCGGGAGGCTTTCGGAGACCCAGTACTTC
D: TRBD2
J: TRBJ2-5
size: NA
V: TRBV2

CDR3: CASSATGEDGTNYGYTF
DNA: TGTGCCAGCAGTGCGACAGGGGAGGATGGGACTAACTATGGCTACACCTTC
D: TRBD1
J: TRBJ1-2
size: NA
V: TRBV28

CDR3: CASSSSADRGLETEAFF
DNA: TGTGCCAGTAGTTCCTCGGCCGACAGGGGGTTAGAAACTGAAGCTTTCTTT
D: TRBD1
J: TRBJ1-1
size: NA
V: TRBV19

CDR3: CASSYPDTEAFF
DNA: TGTGCCAGCAGTTACCCGGACACTGAAGCTTTCTTT
D: NA
J: TRBJ1-1
size: NA
V: TRBV6-2/TRBV6-3

CDR3: CASSELAGGPVEQFF
DNA: TGTGCCAGCAGCGAGCTAGCGGGAGGGCCGGTTGAGCAGTTCTTC
D: TRBD2
J: TRBJ2-1
size: NA
V: TRBV2

CDR3: CASRVGSPDRDTQYF
DNA: TGTGCCAGCAGGGTGGGGAGCCCGGATAGGGATACGCAGTATTTT
D: NA
J: TRBJ2-3
size: once
V: TRBV27

CDR3: CASSLQGATGPTFLAKNIQYF
DNA: TGTGCCAGCAGTCTACAGGGGGCCACCGGCCCCACATTTCTAGCCAAAAACATTCAGTACTTC
D: TRBD1
J: TRBJ2-4
size: NA
V: TRBV27

CDR3: CASSNYNSPLHF
DNA: TGTGCCAGCAGTAATTATAATTCACCCCTCCACTTT
D: NA
J: TRBJ1-6
size: NA
V: TRBV3-1/TRBV3-2

CDR3: CATNRGQATAYEQYF
DNA: TGTGCCACCAATAGAGGGCAGGCCACCGCCTACGAGCAGTACTTC
D: NA
J: TRBJ2-7
size: NA
V: TRBV7-2